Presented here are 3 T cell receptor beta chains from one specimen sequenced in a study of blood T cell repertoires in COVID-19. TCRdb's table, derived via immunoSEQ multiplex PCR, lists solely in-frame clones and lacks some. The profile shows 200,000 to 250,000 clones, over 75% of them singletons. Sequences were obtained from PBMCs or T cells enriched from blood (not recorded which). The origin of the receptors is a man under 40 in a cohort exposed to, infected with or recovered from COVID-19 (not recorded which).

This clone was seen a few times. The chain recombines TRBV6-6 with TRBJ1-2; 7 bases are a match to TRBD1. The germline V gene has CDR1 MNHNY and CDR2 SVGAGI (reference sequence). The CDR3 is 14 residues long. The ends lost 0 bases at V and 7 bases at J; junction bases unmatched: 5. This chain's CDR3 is CASSYSSDRSGYTF. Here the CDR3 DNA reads TGTGCCAGCAGTTACTCCTCGGACAGGAGTGGCTACACCTTC.

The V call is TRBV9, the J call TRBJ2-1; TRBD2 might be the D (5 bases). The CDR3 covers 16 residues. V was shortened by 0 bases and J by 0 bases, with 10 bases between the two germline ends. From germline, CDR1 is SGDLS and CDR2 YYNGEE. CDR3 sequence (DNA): TGTGCCAGCAGCGTAGCTCGAGGGAGCTCCTACAATGAGCAGTTCTTC. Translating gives CASSVARGSSYNEQFF.

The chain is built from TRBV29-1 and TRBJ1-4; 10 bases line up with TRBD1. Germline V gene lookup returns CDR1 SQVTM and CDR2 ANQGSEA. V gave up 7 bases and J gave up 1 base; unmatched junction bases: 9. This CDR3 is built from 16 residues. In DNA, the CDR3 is TGCAGCGCCCTGACAGGGGGCTTTGAAACTAATGAAAAACTGTTTTTT. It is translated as CSALTGGFETNEKLFF.